This T cell receptor beta chain was sequenced during a study of shared clonotypes between healthy human individuals. About 90 million PBMCs per unsorted sample were used for genomic DNA. Using ten immunoSEQ deep assay plates, investigators sequenced unsorted PBMC DNA. Clones were read by immunoSEQ multiplex PCR, and TCRdb kept only the in-frame ones, dropping some. There are about 510,000 clones in the sample; more than 65% occur only once, and over 10% lies in the top ten. This TCR came from a woman between 40 and 50 years old in good health. Some clones in this sample may be carry-over from other donors' samples. Material: PBMCs.

CDR3 sequence reads: CASSSRQGGETQYF. The CDR3 DNA sequence: TGTGCCAGCAGCTCCAGACAGGGCGGCGAGACCCAGTACTTC. The chain links TRBV5-4 to TRBJ2-5; 7 bases are shared with TRBD1. CDR1 and CDR2 from the germline V gene are SGHNT and YYREEE (reference sequence). The CDR3 is 14 residues long. Germline trimming cut 3 bases from V and 5 bases from J; bases unmatched to any gene: 7. Supplemented by reference TRBV5-4 and TRBJ2-5, the full variable domain reads ETGVTQSPTHLIKTRGQQVTLRCSSQSGHNTVSWYQQALGQGPQFIFQYYREEENGRGNFPPRFSGLQFPNYSSELNVNALELDDSALYLCASSSRQGGETQYFGPGTRLLVL.